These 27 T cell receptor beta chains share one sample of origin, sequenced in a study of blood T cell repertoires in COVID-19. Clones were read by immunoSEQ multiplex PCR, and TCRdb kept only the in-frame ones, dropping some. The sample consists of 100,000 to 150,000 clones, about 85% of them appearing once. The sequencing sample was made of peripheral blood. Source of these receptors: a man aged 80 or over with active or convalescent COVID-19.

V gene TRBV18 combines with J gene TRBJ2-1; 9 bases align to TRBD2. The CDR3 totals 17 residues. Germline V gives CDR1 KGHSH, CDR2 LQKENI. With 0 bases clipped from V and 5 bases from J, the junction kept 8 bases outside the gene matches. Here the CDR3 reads CASSPPGGGGAHNEQFF. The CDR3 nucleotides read TGTGCCAGCTCACCACCGGGAGGCGGGGGGGCACACAATGAGCAGTTCTTC.

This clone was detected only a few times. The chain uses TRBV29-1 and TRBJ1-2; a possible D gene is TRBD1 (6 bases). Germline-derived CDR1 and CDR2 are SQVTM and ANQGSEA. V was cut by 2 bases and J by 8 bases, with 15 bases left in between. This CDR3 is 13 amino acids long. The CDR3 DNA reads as TGCAGCGTTGAATCTGGGGGCCCGGGAGGCTACACCTTC. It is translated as CSVESGGPGGYTF.

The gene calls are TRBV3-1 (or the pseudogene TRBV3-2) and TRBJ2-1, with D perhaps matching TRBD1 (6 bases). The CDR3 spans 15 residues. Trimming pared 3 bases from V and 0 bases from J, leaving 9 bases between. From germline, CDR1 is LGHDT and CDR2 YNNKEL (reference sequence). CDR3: CASSHGTRSYNEQFF. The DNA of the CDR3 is TGTGCCAGCAGCCACGGGACACGCTCCTACAATGAGCAGTTCTTC.

The CDR3 reads CASSNGRGYYEQYF. The CDR3 nucleotides are TGTGCCAGTAGTAACGGACGGGGATACTACGAGCAGTACTTC. V is TRBV19 and J is TRBJ2-7; D possibly corresponds to TRBD2 (5 bases). This CDR3 is built from 14 residues. Germline assignment: CDR1 LNHDA and CDR2 SQIVND (reference sequence). Deletions cut 4 bases from V and 3 bases from J, with 13 bases between.

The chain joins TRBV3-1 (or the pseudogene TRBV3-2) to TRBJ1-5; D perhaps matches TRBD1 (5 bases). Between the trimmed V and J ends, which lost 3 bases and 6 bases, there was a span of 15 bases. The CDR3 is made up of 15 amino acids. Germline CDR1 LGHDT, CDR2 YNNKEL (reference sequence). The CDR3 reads CASSQGGRVGQPQHF. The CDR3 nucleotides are TGTGCCAGCAGCCAGGGAGGCAGGGTTGGTCAGCCCCAGCATTTT.

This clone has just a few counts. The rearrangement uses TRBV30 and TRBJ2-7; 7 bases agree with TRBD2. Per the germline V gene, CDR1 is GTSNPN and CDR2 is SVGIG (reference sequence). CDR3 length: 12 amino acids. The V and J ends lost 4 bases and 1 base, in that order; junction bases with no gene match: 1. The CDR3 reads CAWTSGSYEQYF. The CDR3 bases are TGTGCCTGGACTAGCGGATCCTACGAGCAGTACTTC. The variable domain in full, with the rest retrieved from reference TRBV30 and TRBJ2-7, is SQTIHQWPATLVQPVGSPLSLECTVEGTSNPNLYWYRQAAGRGLQLLFYSVGIGQISSEVPQNLSASRPQDRQFILSSKKLLLSDSGFYLCAWTSGSYEQYFGPGTRLTVT.

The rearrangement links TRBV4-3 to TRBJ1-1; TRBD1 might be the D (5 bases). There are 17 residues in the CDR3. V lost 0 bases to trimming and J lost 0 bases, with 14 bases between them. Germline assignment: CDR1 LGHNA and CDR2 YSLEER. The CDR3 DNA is TGCGCCAGCAGCCAAGATAGGATAGGGGTGATGAACACTGAAGCTTTCTTT. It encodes CASSQDRIGVMNTEAFF.

Written as DNA, the CDR3 is TGTGCCAGCAGCCAAGCGGGGAGGGGAGAAAAACTGTTTTTT. Translated, it gives CASSQAGRGEKLFF. The rearrangement uses TRBV3-1 (or the pseudogene TRBV3-2) and TRBJ1-4, with D perhaps TRBD1 (5 bases). V was pared by 1 base and J by 8 bases, with 11 bases between. CDR1 LGHDT and CDR2 YNNKEL come from the germline V gene (reference sequence). This CDR3 comprises 14 residues.

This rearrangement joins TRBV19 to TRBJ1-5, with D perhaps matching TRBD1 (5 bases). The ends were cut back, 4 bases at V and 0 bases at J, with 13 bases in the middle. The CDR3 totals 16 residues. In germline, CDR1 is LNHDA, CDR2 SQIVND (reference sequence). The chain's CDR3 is CASSTWTLYSNQPQHF. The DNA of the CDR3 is TGTGCCAGTAGTACTTGGACACTTTATAGCAATCAGCCCCAGCATTTT.

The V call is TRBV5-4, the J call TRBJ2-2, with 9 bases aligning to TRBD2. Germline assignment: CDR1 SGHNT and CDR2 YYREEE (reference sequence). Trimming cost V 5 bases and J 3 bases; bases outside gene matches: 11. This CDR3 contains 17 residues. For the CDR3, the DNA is TGTGCCAGCAGTCTGGGGGCTAGCGGGGACCACACCGGGGAGCTGTTTTTT. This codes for CASSLGASGDHTGELFF. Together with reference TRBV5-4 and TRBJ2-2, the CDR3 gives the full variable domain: ETGVTQSPTHLIKTRGQQVTLRCSSQSGHNTVSWYQQALGQGPQFIFQYYREEENGRGNFPPRFSGLQFPNYSSELNVNALELDDSALYLCASSLGASGDHTGELFFGEGSRLTVL.

DNA for the CDR3: TGTGCCAGCAGCTCGACTCTAAGGGGCTCACCCCTCCACTTT. This sequence encodes CASSSTLRGSPLHF. The rearrangement uses TRBV7-3 and TRBJ1-6; D might be TRBD1 (5 bases). There are 14 residues in the CDR3. V lost 4 bases to trimming and J lost 10 bases, with 14 bases between them. The germline CDR1 and CDR2 sequences are SGHTA and FQGTGA.

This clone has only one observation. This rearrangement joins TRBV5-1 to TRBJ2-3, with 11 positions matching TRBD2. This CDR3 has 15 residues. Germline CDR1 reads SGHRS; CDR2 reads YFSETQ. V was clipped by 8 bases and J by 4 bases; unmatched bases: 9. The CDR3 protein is CASRLAGGLADTQYF. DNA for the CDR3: TGCGCCAGTAGGCTAGCGGGGGGACTCGCAGATACGCAGTATTTT.

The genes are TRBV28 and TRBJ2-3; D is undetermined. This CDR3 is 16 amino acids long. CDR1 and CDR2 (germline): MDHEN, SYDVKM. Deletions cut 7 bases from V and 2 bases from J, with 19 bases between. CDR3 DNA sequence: TGTGCCAGCACCCCCCCCGCCCCGCAGTTCACAGATACGCAGTATTTT. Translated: CASTPPAPQFTDTQYF.

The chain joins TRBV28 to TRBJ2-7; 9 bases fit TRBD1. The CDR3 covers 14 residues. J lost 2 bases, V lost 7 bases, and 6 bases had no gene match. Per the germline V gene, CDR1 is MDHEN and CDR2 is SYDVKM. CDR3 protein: CASTTRTGAYEQYF. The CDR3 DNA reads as TGTGCCAGCACCACCCGGACAGGGGCCTACGAGCAGTACTTC.

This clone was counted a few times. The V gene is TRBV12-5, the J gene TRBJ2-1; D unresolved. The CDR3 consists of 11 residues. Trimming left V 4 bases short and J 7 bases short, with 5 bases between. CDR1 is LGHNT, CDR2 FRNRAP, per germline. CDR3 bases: TGTGCTAGTGGTTCCCTAAATGAGCAGTTCTTC. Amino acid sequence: CASGSLNEQFF.

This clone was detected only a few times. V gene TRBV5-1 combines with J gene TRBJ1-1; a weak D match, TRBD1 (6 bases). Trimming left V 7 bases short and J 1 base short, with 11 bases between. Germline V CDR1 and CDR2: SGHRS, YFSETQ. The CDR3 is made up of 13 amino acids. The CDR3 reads CASSRGTNTEAFF. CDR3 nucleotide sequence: TGCGCCAGCTCAAGGGGGACGAACACTGAAGCTTTCTTT.

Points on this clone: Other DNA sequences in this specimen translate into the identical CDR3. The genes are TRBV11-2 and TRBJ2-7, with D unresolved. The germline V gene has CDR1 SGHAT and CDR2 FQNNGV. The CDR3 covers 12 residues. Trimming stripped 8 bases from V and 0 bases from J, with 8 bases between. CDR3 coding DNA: TGTGCCAGCTCCAGACTCTCCTACGAGCAGTACTTC. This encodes CASSRLSYEQYF.

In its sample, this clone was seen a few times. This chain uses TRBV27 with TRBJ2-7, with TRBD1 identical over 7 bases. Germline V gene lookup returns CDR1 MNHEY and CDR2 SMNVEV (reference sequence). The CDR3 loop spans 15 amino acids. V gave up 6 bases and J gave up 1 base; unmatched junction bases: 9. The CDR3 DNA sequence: TGTGCCAGCAGCTTGATAGGACAGGAATCCTACGAGCAGTACTTC. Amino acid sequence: CASSLIGQESYEQYF.

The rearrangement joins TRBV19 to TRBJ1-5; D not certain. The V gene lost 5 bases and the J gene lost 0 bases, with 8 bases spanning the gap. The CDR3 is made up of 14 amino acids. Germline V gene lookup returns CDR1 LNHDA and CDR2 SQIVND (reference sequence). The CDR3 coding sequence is TGTGCCAGTAGTGCCCCTAATAGCAATCAGCCCCAGCATTTT. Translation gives CASSAPNSNQPQHF.

CDR3 protein: CASSYDRGDEQFF. The CDR3 DNA follows: TGTGCCAGCAGCTACGACAGGGGCGATGAGCAGTTCTTC. The rearrangement joins TRBV12-3 or TRBV12-4 to TRBJ2-1, with TRBD1 matching 8 bases. Losses at the gene ends were 6 bases for V and 8 bases for J; bases not matched to a gene: 6. This CDR3 contains 13 residues.

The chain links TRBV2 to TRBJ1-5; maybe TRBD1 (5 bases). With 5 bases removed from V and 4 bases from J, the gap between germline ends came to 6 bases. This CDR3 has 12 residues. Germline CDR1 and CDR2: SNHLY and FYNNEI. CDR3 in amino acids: CASSQGNQPQHF. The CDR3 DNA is TGTGCCAGCAGTCAGGGAAATCAGCCCCAGCATTTT. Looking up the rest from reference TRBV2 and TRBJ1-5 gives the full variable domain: EPEVTQTPSHQVTQMGQEVILRCVPISNHLYFYWYRQILGQKVEFLVSFYNNEISEKSEIFDDQFSVERPDGSNFTLKIRSTKLEDSAMYFCASSQGNQPQHFGDGTRLSIL.

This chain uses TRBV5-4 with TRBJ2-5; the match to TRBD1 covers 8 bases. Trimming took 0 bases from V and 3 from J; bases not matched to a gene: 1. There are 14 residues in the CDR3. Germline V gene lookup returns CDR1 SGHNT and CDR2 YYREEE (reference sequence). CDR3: CASSLGTGKETQYF. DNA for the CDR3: TGTGCCAGCAGCTTGGGGACAGGGAAAGAGACCCAGTACTTC.

The CDR3 here is CASSTTGQSGGYTF. In DNA, the CDR3 is TGCGCCAGCAGCACGACAGGGCAGTCGGGTGGCTACACCTTC. The rearrangement joins TRBV5-1 to TRBJ1-2; 7 bases are shared with TRBD1. Trimming at V came to 4 bases and at J to 7 bases, leaving 10 bases not matched to a gene. This CDR3 contains 14 residues. Germline CDR1 and CDR2: SGHRS and YFSETQ. The whole variable domain, filled in from reference TRBV5-1 and TRBJ1-2, reads KAGVTQTPRYLIKTRGQQVTLSCSPISGHRSVSWYQQTPGQGLQFLFEYFSETQRNKGNFPGRFSGRQFSNSRSEMNVSTLELGDSALYLCASSTTGQSGGYTFGSGTRLTVV.

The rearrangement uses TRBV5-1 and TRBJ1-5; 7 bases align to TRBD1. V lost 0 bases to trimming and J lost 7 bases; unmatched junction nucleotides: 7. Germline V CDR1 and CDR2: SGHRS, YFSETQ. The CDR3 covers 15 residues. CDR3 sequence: CASSLAGTESQPQHF. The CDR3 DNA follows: TGCGCCAGCAGCTTGGCCGGGACAGAATCCCAGCCCCAGCATTTT.

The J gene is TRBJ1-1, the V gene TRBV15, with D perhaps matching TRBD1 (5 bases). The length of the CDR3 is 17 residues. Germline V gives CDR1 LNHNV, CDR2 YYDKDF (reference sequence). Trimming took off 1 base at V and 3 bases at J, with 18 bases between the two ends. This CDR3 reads CATSRGLPGGGDTEAFF. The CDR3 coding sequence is TGTGCCACCAGCAGAGGCCTCCCGGGGGGAGGGGACACTGAAGCTTTCTTT.

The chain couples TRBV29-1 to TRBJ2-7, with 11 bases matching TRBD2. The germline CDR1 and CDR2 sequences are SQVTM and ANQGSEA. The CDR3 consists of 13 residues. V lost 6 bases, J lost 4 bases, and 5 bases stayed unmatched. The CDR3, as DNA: TGCAGCGTAACTAGCGGGAGCGGGTACGAGCAGTACTTC. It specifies CSVTSGSGYEQYF.

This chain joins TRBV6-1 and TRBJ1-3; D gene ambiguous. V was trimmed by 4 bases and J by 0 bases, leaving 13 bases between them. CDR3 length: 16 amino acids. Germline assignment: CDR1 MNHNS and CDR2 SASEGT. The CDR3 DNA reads TGTGCCAGCAGTGGGTTCGCGACTATCTCTGGAAACACCATATATTTT. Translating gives CASSGFATISGNTIYF.